There are a few counts of the clone carrying this T cell receptor beta chain. The antigen is unknown. Looked up from germline, CDR1 is LGHNA and CDR2 is YSLEER. Trimming took 4 bases from V and 8 from J; bases not matched to a gene: 16. This CDR3 has 17 residues. The assay was immunoSEQ multiplex PCR, and TCRdb's table has in-frame clones only and misses some. Here the sample spans about 41,000 clones, about nine tenths being singletons. These data originate in a study of T cells in localized non-small cell lung cancer. Study outcomes and limitations: Uninvolved adjacent lung showed peak T cell clonality, exceeding tumor.

The rearrangement links TRBV4-3 to TRBJ1-2, with TRBD1 matching 10 bases. This receptor was obtained from a female donor over 55 with stage I squamous cell lung carcinoma. The material sequenced was peripheral blood, taken before any cancer treatment. The CDR3: CASSPGTGASFMSGYTF. The CDR3 DNA reads as TGCGCCAGCAGCCCCGGGACAGGGGCGAGCTTTATGTCGGGCTACACCTTC.